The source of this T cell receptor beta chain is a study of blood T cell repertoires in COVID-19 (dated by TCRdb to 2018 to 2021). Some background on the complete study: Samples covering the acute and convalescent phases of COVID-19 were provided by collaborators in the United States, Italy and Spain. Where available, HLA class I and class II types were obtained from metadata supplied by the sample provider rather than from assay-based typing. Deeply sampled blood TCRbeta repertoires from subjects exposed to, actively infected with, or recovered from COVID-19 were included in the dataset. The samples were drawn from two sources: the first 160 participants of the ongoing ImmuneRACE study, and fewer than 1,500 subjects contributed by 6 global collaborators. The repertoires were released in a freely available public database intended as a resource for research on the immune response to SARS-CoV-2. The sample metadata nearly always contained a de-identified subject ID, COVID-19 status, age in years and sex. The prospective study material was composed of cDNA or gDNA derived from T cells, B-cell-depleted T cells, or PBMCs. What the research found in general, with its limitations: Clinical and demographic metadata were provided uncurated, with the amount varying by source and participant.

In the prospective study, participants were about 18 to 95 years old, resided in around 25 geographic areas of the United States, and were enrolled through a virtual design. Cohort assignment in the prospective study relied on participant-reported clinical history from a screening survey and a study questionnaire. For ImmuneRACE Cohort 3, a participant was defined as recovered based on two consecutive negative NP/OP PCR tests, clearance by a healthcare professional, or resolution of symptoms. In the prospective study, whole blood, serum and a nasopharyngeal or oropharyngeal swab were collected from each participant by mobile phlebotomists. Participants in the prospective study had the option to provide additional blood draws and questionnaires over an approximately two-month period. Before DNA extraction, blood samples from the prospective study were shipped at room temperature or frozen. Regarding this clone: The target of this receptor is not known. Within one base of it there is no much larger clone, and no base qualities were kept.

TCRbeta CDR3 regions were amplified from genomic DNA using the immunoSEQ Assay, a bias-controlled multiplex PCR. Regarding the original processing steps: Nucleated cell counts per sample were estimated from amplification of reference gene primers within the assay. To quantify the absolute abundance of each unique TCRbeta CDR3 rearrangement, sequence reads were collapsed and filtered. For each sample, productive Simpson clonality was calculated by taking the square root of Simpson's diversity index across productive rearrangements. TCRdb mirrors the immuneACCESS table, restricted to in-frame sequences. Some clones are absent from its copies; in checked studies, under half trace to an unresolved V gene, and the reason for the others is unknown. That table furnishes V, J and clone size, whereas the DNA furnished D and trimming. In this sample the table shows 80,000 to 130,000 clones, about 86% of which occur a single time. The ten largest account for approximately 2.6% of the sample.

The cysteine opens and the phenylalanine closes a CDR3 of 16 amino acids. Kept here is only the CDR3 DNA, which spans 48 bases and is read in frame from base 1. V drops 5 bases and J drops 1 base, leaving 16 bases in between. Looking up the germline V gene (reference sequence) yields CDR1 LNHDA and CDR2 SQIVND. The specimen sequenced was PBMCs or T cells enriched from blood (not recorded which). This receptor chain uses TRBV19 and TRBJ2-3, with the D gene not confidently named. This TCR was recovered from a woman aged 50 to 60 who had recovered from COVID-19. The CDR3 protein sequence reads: CASSGLRTRRTDTQYF. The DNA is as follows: TGTGCCAGTAGTGGGCTGCGTACCCGCCGCACAGATACGCAGTATTTT.